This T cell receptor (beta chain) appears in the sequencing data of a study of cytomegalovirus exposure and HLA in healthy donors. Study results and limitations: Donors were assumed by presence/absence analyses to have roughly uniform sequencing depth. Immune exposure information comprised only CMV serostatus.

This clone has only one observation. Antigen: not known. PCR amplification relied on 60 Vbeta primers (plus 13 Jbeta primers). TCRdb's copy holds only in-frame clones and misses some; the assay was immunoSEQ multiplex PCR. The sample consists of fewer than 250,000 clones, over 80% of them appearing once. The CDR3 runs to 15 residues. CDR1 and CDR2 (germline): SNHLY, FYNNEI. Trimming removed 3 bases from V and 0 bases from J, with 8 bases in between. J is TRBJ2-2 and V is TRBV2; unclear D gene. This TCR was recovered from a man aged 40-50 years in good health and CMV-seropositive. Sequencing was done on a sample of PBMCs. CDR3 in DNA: TGTGCCAGCAGTGATCTAGTCTCGAACACCGGGGAGCTGTTTTTT. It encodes CASSDLVSNTGELFF.